These 20 T cell receptor beta chains came from one sample sequenced in a study of CD8 T cells in Susac syndrome. With random hexamers, reverse transcription was performed on about 0.45 to 1 ug of RNA. TCRdb processed the immunoSEQ multiplex PCR reads anew with MiXCR; each CDR3 protein has one entry. This sample has roughly 180,000 distinct CDR3 sequences; approximately 94% occur once, and the top ten carry 0.08% to 0.11%. The source material was CD4+ T cells from PBMCs. Receptors were obtained from a human donor in good health.

The chain recombines TRBV29-1 with TRBJ2-5; a possible D gene is TRBD1 (5 bases). The V end was cut by 6 bases, the J end by 0 bases, with 17 bases between. The germline CDR1 and CDR2 sequences are SQVTM and ANQGSEA. The CDR3 has 15 amino acids. The CDR3 region is CSVSTRVRYQETQYF. DNA of the CDR3: TGCAGCGTGAGCACCAGGGTTAGGTACCAAGAGACCCAGTACTTC.

The V gene is TRBV6-6, the J gene TRBJ2-1; no reliable D call. V lost 4 bases and J lost 9, with 10 bases in between. Germline assignment: CDR1 MNHNY and CDR2 SVGAGI (reference sequence). This CDR3 spans 12 amino acids. The CDR3 is CASSSDLPEQFF. CDR3 DNA sequence: TGTGCCAGCAGTTCGGACCTCCCTGAGCAGTTCTTC.

The chain couples TRBV2 to TRBJ2-1; D may be TRBD2 (6 bases). V lost 5 bases, J lost 2 bases, and 10 bases lay in between. Looked up from germline, CDR1 is SNHLY and CDR2 is FYNNEI. This CDR3 region has 14 residues. CDR3 amino acids: CASSQLAPYNEQFF. The CDR3 DNA reads TGTGCCAGCAGTCAACTAGCTCCCTACAATGAGCAGTTCTTC.

The rearrangement uses TRBV3-1 and TRBJ1-1; D remains unclear. Germline CDR1 reads LGHDT; CDR2 reads YNNKEL (reference sequence). Trimming removed 4 bases from V and 4 bases from J, with 10 bases in between. CDR3 length: 13 amino acids. The CDR3 DNA follows: TGTGCCAGCAGCCCCCTGACGGGCACTGAAGCTTTCTTT. Its protein is CASSPLTGTEAFF.

The chain has TRBV9 and TRBJ2-7, with TRBD2 identical over 12 bases. This CDR3 comprises 15 residues. With 2 bases clipped from V and 4 bases from J, the junction kept 4 bases outside the gene matches. Germline V gene sequence: CDR1 SGDLS, CDR2 YYNGEE. In nucleotides, the CDR3 is TGTGCCAGCAGCGTTCGGACTAGCGGGATTTACGAGCAGTACTTC. It encodes CASSVRTSGIYEQYF.

This chain links TRBV30 with TRBJ2-1; the D gene is possibly TRBD2 (5 bases). The CDR3 contains 16 residues. CDR1 and CDR2 (germline): GTSNPN, SVGIG (reference sequence). V lost 1 base, J lost 5 bases, and 18 bases lay in between. The CDR3 sequence is CAWSDEVREYDNEQFF. DNA of the CDR3: TGTGCCTGGAGTGATGAGGTCCGGGAATACGACAATGAGCAGTTCTTC.

The chain recombines TRBV7-9 with TRBJ2-3; tentative D call: TRBD2 (6 bases). This CDR3 comprises 16 residues. The V gene lost 1 base and the J gene lost 1 base, with 12 bases spanning the gap. Germline lookup yields CDR1 SEHNR and CDR2 FQNEAQ (reference sequence). This chain's CDR3 is CASSLVRGVGTDTQYF. In DNA, the CDR3 is TGTGCCAGCAGCTTAGTACGCGGGGTAGGCACAGATACGCAGTATTTT.

The V and J genes are TRBV7-2 and TRBJ2-7; no definite D call. This CDR3 contains 13 residues. V lost 0 bases to trimming and J lost 6 bases, with 9 bases between them. Per germline, CDR1 SGHTA and CDR2 FQGNSA. The CDR3 DNA reads TGTGCCAGCAGCTTAGCGGAATCTCTCGAGCAGTACTTC. This encodes CASSLAESLEQYF.

The chain uses TRBV20-1 and TRBJ2-4, with D perhaps being TRBD1 or TRBD2 (6 bases each). Germline CDR1 is DFQATT and CDR2 is SNEGSKA (reference sequence). V shed 6 bases and J shed 7 bases, with 16 bases lying between them. The CDR3 spans 13 residues. The DNA for the CDR3 is TGCAGTGCCCCCGACGGGGGCAGGAACATTCAGTACTTC. This sequence encodes CSAPDGGRNIQYF.

The rearrangement joins TRBV4-2 to TRBJ2-1; 8 bases are a match to TRBD2. The J segment lost 4 bases and the V segment lost 1 base, leaving 6 bases of the junction unmatched. Looked up from germline, CDR1 is LGHNA and CDR2 is YNFKEQ. The CDR3 sequence is 16 residues long. The CDR3 spells CASSQAASGPYNEQFF. As DNA, the CDR3 is TGTGCCAGCAGCCAAGCGGCTAGCGGGCCTTACAATGAGCAGTTCTTC.

This clonotype was detected once. The chain has TRBV29-1 and TRBJ1-2; D perhaps matches TRBD1 (6 bases). Trimming took off 5 bases at V and 8 bases at J, with 15 bases between the two ends. Germline V lookup: CDR1 SQVTM, CDR2 ANQGSEA. The CDR3 length is 12 residues. In DNA, the CDR3 is TGCAGCGTTAACCCCGGGACACACGGCTACACCTTC. It translates to CSVNPGTHGYTF.

The rearrangement uses TRBV29-1 and TRBJ2-1, with no clear D. Germline V gene sequence: CDR1 SQVTM, CDR2 ANQGSEA. This CDR3 region has 12 residues. The V end was cut by 1 base, the J end by 6 bases, with 7 bases between. Here the CDR3 DNA reads TGCAGCGTTGAAGTGGGTGCCAATGAGCAGTTCTTC. Its protein product is CSVEVGANEQFF.

As DNA, the CDR3 is TGCAGCGTTGAAGGGGCGGGACAGGATGCCTACGAGCAGTACTTC. Its translation: CSVEGAGQDAYEQYF. V usage is TRBV29-1 and J usage is TRBJ2-7; 8 bases map to TRBD1. CDR1 SQVTM and CDR2 ANQGSEA come from the germline V gene. The trim removed 1 base at V and 2 bases at J, leaving 7 bases unmatched. CDR3 length: 15 residues.

The chain carries TRBV20-1 and TRBJ2-2; D unclear. Germline loops: CDR1 DFQATT, CDR2 SNEGSKA (reference sequence). The CDR3 has 13 residues. V was clipped by 1 base and J by 0 bases, with 3 bases between them. CDR3 in amino acids: CSARASNTGELFF. In nucleotides, the CDR3 is TGCAGTGCTAGAGCCTCGAACACCGGGGAGCTGTTTTTT.

The chain combines TRBV6-5 with TRBJ1-1; D possibly corresponds to TRBD1 (6 bases). The CDR3 has 15 amino acids. The germline CDR1 and CDR2 sequences are MNHEY and SVGAGI. Deletions cut 4 bases from V and 0 bases from J, with 12 bases between. The CDR3 protein is CASSSPGHLNTEAFF. CDR3 nucleotide sequence: TGTGCCAGCAGTTCCCCGGGACACTTGAACACTGAAGCTTTCTTT.

The CDR3 is CSVFRGDTQYF. CDR3 nucleotide sequence: TGCAGCGTCTTTAGAGGAGATACGCAGTATTTT. The chain links TRBV29-1 to TRBJ2-3; D remains unclear. The CDR3 sequence is 11 residues long. Germline V gives CDR1 SQVTM, CDR2 ANQGSEA. V lost 6 bases to trimming and J lost 5 bases, with 9 bases between them.

The chain has TRBV15 and TRBJ2-5, with 7 bases lining up with TRBD1. Trimming removed 0 bases from V and 5 bases from J; junction bases left unmatched: 3. This CDR3 comprises 14 residues. Germline assignment: CDR1 LNHNV and CDR2 YYDKDF (reference sequence). CDR3 region: CATSREGGRETQYF. CDR3 DNA: TGTGCCACCAGCAGAGAAGGGGGCCGGGAGACCCAGTACTTC. Filled out from reference TRBV15 and TRBJ2-5, the complete variable domain reads DAMVIQNPRYQVTQFGKPVTLSCSQTLNHNVMYWYQQKSSQAPKLLFHYYDKDFNNEADTPDNFQSRRPNTSFCFLDIRSPGLGDTAMYLCATSREGGRETQYFGPGTRLLVL.

The chain couples TRBV28 to TRBJ1-5; D unclear. The germline V gene has CDR1 MDHEN and CDR2 SYDVKM. Trimming removed 2 bases at V and 0 bases at J, with 11 bases between. The CDR3 sequence is 16 residues long. This CDR3 reads CASSLITAASNQPQHF. CDR3 in DNA: TGTGCCAGCAGTTTAATCACAGCCGCTAGCAATCAGCCCCAGCATTTT.

The rearrangement links TRBV29-1 to TRBJ2-5; TRBD1 is a possible D gene (6 bases). The germline V and J ends were trimmed by 7 bases and 4 bases, with 13 bases remaining between them. Germline V gene sequence: CDR1 SQVTM, CDR2 ANQGSEA. This CDR3 has 12 amino acids. CDR3 coding DNA: TGCAGCGCCCGAGGACAGTCAGAGACCCAGTACTTC. Its translation: CSARGQSETQYF.

The chain combines TRBV24-1 with TRBJ2-7; TRBD1 matches at 7 bases. V was pared by 3 bases and J by 3 bases, with 10 bases of the junction left unmatched. The V gene's germline CDR1 is KGHDR and CDR2 SFDVKD. There are 16 residues in the CDR3. CDR3 bases: TGTGCCACCAGTGATCCTTCGAAGCCAGGGGGCTACGAGCAGTACTTC. Translated, it gives CATSDPSKPGGYEQYF.